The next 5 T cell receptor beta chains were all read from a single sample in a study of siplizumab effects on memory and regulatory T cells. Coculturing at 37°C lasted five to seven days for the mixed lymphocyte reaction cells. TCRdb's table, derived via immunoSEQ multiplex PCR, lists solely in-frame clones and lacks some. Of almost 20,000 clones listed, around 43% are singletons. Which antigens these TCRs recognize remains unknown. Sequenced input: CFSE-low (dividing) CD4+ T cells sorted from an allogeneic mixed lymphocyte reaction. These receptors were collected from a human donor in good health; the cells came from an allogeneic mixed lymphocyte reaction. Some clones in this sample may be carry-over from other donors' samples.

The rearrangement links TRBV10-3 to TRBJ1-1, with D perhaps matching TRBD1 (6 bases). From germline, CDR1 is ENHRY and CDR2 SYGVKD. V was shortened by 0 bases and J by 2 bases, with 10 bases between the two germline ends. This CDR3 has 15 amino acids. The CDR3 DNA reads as TGTGCCATCAGTGAGTCGGGACACCGAAACACTGAAGCTTTCTTT. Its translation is CAISESGHRNTEAFF.

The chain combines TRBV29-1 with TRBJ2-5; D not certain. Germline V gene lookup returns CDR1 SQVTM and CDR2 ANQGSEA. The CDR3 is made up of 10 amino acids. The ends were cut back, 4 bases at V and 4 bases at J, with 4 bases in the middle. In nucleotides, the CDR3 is TGCAGCGTTGGCTCAGAGACCCAGTACTTC. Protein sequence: CSVGSETQYF.

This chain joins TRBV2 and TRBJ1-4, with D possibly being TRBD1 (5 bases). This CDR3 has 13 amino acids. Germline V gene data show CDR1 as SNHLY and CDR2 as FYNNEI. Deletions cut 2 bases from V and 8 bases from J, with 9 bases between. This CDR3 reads CASSEYRGEKLFF. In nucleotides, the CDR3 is TGTGCCAGCAGTGAATACCGGGGCGAAAAACTGTTTTTT. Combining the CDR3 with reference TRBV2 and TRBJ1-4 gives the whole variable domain EPEVTQTPSHQVTQMGQEVILRCVPISNHLYFYWYRQILGQKVEFLVSFYNNEISEKSEIFDDQFSVERPDGSNFTLKIRSTKLEDSAMYFCASSEYRGEKLFFGSGTQLSVL.

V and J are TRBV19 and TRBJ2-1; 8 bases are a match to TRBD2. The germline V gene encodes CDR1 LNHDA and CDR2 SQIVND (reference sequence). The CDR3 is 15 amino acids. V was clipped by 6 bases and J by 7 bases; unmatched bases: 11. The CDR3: CASSPTAGAGNEQFF. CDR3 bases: TGTGCCAGTAGCCCAACAGCGGGAGCCGGGAATGAGCAGTTCTTC.

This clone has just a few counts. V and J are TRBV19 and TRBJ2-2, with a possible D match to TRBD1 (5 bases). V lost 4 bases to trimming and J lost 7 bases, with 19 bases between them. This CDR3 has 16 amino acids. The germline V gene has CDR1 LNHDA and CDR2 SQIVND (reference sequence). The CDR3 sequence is CASSRLRARIGGELFF. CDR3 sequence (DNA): TGTGCCAGTAGTAGGCTCAGGGCGAGGATCGGCGGGGAGCTGTTTTTT.